This T cell receptor beta chain appears in the sequencing data of a study of blood T cell repertoires in COVID-19. Study overall: PBMCs, B-cell-depleted T cells, or T cells were the source of the cDNA or gDNA that made up the material.

Original methodology: Reference gene primers were amplified, and this amplification served to estimate nucleated cell counts. The method was immunoSEQ multiplex PCR; TCRdb's version includes in-frame clones alone and lacks a portion of them. The DNA was the basis for D and trimming; V, J and clone size are from that table. The sample contains fewer than 300,000 clones, roughly 90% of which appear only once. In Seattle, patients joined the study during active infection and were tracked longitudinally. The CDR3 covers 17 residues. CDR1 SGHNT and CDR2 YYREEE come from the germline V gene (reference sequence). The germline V and J ends were trimmed by 4 bases and 2 bases, with 21 bases remaining between them.

The V call is TRBV5-4, the J call TRBJ1-2, with D uncertain. This clonotype was sampled from a young woman with COVID-19, enrolled during active disease. Sequenced input: peripheral blood. The CDR3 DNA sequence: TGTGCCAGCAGCCGAGACGATCCCGTCAGGATCAACTATGGCTACACCTTC. It codes for CASSRDDPVRINYGYTF.